The 5 T cell receptor beta chains reported below all come from one sample, sequenced in a study of blood T cell repertoires in COVID-19. The data were produced by immunoSEQ multiplex PCR, yet TCRdb's version contains in-frame clones alone and is incomplete. The table records 95,000 to 120,000 clones, just over 70% of them present only once. Sequenced material: peripheral blood. The receptors were sampled from a woman aged 40 to 50 with acute or convalescent COVID-19.

The V gene is TRBV10-3, the J gene TRBJ1-5; 7 bases agree with TRBD1. The CDR3 covers 14 residues. J was trimmed by 4 bases and V by 8 bases; bases with no gene match: 8. The germline V gene has CDR1 ENHRY and CDR2 SYGVKD. The CDR3 sequence is CAIGDRDRNQPQHF. The CDR3 nucleotides read TGTGCCATCGGAGACAGGGATCGTAATCAGCCCCAGCATTTT.

V gene TRBV7-2 combines with J gene TRBJ2-1, with 10 bases fitting TRBD2. V lost 0 bases and J lost 4; bases outside the gene matches: 3. In germline, CDR1 is SGHTA, CDR2 FQGNSA. The CDR3 is 16 residues long. As DNA, the CDR3 is TGTGCCAGCAGCTTAGCCTATAGCGGGGGGTACAATGAGCAGTTCTTC. Translation: CASSLAYSGGYNEQFF.

The rearrangement links TRBV3-1 (or the pseudogene TRBV3-2) to TRBJ2-7; TRBD1 matches at 9 bases. The junction had 14 bases not matched to a gene; V was cut back by 11 bases and J by 3 bases. This CDR3 contains 15 residues. The germline V gene has CDR1 LGHDT and CDR2 YNNKEL (reference sequence). CDR3: CASSLGTGTFYEQYF. CDR3 DNA: TGTGCCTCCTCACTTGGGACAGGGACCTTCTACGAGCAGTACTTC.

V gene TRBV6-2 or TRBV6-3 combines with J gene TRBJ2-7, with D possibly being TRBD1 (6 bases). The length of the CDR3 is 14 residues. Germline CDR1 is MNHEY and CDR2 is SVGEGT. Trimming took 5 bases from V and 2 from J, leaving 13 bases between them. CDR3 DNA: TGTGCCAGCAGTCAGAGGGACACCACCTACGAGCAGTACTTC. As protein: CASSQRDTTYEQYF.

The V and J genes are TRBV5-1 and TRBJ2-5; 12 bases are a match to TRBD2. The CDR3 is made up of 14 amino acids. Germline CDR1 is SGHRS and CDR2 is YFSETQ. V was clipped by 7 bases and J by 1 base; unmatched bases: 2. CDR3 sequence (DNA): TGCGCCAGCTCGACTAGCGGGGGCCAAGAGACCCAGTACTTC. Protein product: CASSTSGGQETQYF.